Listed below are T cell receptor beta chains from one sample, sequenced in a study of CD8+CD57+ T cells in acquired aplastic anemia. MiXCR was run by TCRdb on the reads, yielding one entry per CDR3 protein. The data hold 200,000 to 250,000 distinct CDR3 sequences, with around 32% observed a single time. Input material: sorted CD4+, CD8+, or CD8+CD57+ T cells (not recorded which) from PBMCs. The receptors derive from a human donor in good health, serving as a control. CDR3s include the opening cysteine and the closing phenylalanine or tryptophan. The D gene is left open where the match is weak. The size of a clone is reported for some rows only, either as once, few or many, or as a class for expanded clones.

d_call,v_call,clone_size,cdr3_aa
TRBD2,TRBV5-1,many,CASSPGGVRTYEQYF
.,TRBV7-9,few,CASSLTRAANSPLHF
.,TRBV2,many,CASNSGQMGYEQYF
.,TRBV2,.,CASSYRVRSYEQCF
TRBD1,TRBV19,many,CASSRLDRDNSPLHF
TRBD2,TRBV2,many,CASSDWGGSSNEQFF
.,TRBV12-3/TRBV12-4,.,CASSCGGETQYF
.,TRBV11-2,many,CASSSIQGTHTEAFF
TRBD1,TRBV10-2,many,CASRTDGTAVKAFF
.,TRBV24-1,many,CATSDPRLGLSYGYTF
TRBD2,TRBV7-8,many,CASSRTSYEQFF
.,TRBV15,.,CATQTGREGYTEAFF
.,TRBV10-1,.,CATFVPPGIIDNSPLHF
.,TRBV2,many,CASSGGLTFGYTF
TRBD1,TRBV6-1,many,CASSGLRGQGYTF
.,TRBV6-1,many,CASTVERANYGYTF
TRBD1,TRBV3-1,few,CASSQELGQGNTEAFF
TRBD1,TRBV15,few,CATRNGGTGSWETQYF
.,TRBV9,.,CASRGGREQFF
.,TRBV19,many,CASSPPGLPYEQYF
.,TRBV15,once,CATSRDSGGDTIYF
.,TRBV7-8,many,CASSHRRESSYEQYF
.,TRBV6-1,few,CASRDWTRETQYF
.,TRBV7-9,many,CASSLAPLGQYNEQFF
.,TRBV25-1,many,CASSALGTQNTEAFF
.,TRBV29-1,.,CSVRDGELFF
TRBD2,TRBV7-2,.,CASSSGLAGELFF
TRBD1,TRBV7-6,.,CASITGGAYEQYF
TRBD1,TRBV24-1,.,CATSDIGTGAGYGYTF
.,TRBV9,many,CASSVGQSSSYEQYF
TRBD2,TRBV18,.,CASSPPRGGITDTQYF